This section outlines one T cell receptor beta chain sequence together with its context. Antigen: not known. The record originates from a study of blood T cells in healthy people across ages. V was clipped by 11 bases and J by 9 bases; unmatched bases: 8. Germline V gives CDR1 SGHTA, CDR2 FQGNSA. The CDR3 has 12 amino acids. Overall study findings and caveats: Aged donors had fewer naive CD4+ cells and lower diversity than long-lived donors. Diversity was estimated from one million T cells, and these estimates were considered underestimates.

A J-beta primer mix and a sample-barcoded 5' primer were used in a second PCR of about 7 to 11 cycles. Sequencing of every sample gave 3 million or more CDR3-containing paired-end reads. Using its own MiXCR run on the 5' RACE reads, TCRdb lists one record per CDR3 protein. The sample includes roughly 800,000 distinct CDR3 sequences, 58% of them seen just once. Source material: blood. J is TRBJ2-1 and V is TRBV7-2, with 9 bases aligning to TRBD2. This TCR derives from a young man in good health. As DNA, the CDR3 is TGTGCCGCGGGCGGGAGGGGCAGTGAGCAGTTCTTC. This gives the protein CAAGGRGSEQFF.